The 2 T cell receptor beta chains presented below share a single source sample, sequenced in a study of blood T cell repertoires in COVID-19. Here immunoSEQ multiplex PCR was the method, and the copy in TCRdb shows in-frame clones only, minus some. The sample holds about 160,000 clones, approximately 80% seen once. The sample taken for sequencing was peripheral blood. These receptors were collected from a woman of 80 years or more with acute or convalescent COVID-19.

The chain recombines TRBV7-5 with TRBJ2-3; the table's D call of TRBD2 was not tested on the DNA. TRBV7-5 is shown as a pseudogene. The CDR3 covers 20 residues. As DNA, the CDR3 is TGTGTCAGAAGCCCCCCGGCTAGCGGGAGCCGATCCCCTTCCACAGATACGCAGTATTTT. It translates to CVRSPPASGSRSPSTDTQYF.

This clone was counted a few times. V gene TRBV19 combines with J gene TRBJ2-7; 10 bases line up with TRBD2. V gave up 1 base and J gave up 6 bases; unmatched junction bases: 9. CDR3 length equals 16 residues. The V gene's germline CDR1 is LNHDA and CDR2 SQIVND (reference sequence). CDR3 in DNA: TGTGCCAGTAGTATAGGTTGGACTAGCGGAGGGGGCGAGCAGTACTTC. Protein sequence: CASSIGWTSGGGEQYF.